This TCR beta chain was sequenced during a study of regulatory T cells in long-lasting Graves disease. The CDR3 is 15 amino acids. V was trimmed by 6 bases and J by 9 bases, leaving 22 bases between them. Germline V CDR1 and CDR2: SGHNT, YYREEE (reference sequence). CDR3 regions were amplified by Arm-PCR using iRepertoire HTBI primers to build TCR beta libraries. TCRdb processed the multiplex PCR reads anew with MiXCR; each CDR3 protein has one entry. Of 300,000 to 400,000 distinct CDR3 sequences listed, over 15% are singletons. Documented time point: newly diagnosed GD, antithyroid drugs for less than 3 months. PBMC-derived RNA was used for the TCR library. This clonotype was seen only once. These data were likewise used in another study, on T cells in Graves' hyperthyroidism and ophthalmopathy.

The sample here was peripheral blood mononuclear cells (PBMCs), taken at new diagnosis, from a patient treated with antithyroid drugs. The rearrangement links TRBV5-4 to TRBJ2-1; the D gene could be TRBD1 or TRBD2 (5 bases each). This TCR was recovered from a man aged 40-50 years with Graves disease. For the CDR3, the DNA is TGTGCCAGCACGACCAAAGGGGAGTCTTTTTTTGAGCAGTTCTTC. It yields the protein CASTTKGESFFEQFF.